Detailed here is one TCR beta chain. Its antigen has not been determined. There are no base qualities to consult, and no much larger clone falls within one base. This sample was taken from a study of technical replicates of blood from several donors (dated by TCRdb to 2016 to 2017). Preparation of the library involved the immunoSEQ multiplex PCR assay. Sourced from immuneACCESS, this table was stored by TCRdb with only in-frame sequences that have V and J called. A share of the clones is absent; for the studies checked, an unresolved V gene accounts for under half, and the remainder has no known explanation. The table for this sample lists under 85,000 clones; roughly 86% of them were counted only once. The ten largest clones represent 5% of the sample. Sequences MNHEY (CDR1) and SVGAGI (CDR2) are obtained from the germline V gene. From the cysteine through the phenylalanine, the CDR3 covers 14 amino acids. The DNA shown is the 42-base CDR3, in frame from base 1. Trimmed from V: 4 bases; trimmed from J: 1 base; junction bases lacking a gene match: 4.

The chain was built from TRBV6-5 and TRBJ2-7, and 7 bases in between align with TRBD1. Material for sequencing was PBMCs. This TCR was recovered from a human donor in good health. Some clones in this sample may be carry-over from other donors' samples. This receptor carries the CDR3 CASSSPDRSYEQYF. At the DNA level, the sequence is TGTGCCAGCAGTTCCCCGGACAGGTCCTACGAGCAGTACTTC.